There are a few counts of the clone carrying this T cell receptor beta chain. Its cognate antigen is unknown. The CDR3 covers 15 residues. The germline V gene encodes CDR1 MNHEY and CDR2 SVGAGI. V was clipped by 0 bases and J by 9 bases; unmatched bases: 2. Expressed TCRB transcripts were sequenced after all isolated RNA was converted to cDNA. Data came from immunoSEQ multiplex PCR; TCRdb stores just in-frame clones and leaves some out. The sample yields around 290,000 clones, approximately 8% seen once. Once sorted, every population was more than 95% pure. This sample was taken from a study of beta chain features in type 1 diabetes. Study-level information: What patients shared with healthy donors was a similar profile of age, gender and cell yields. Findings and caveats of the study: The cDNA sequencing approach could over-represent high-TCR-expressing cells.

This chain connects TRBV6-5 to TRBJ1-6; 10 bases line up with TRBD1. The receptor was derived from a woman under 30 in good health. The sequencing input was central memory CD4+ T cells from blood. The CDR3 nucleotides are TGTGCCAGCAGTTACTCTCGGACAGGGGGTTCACCCCTCCACTTT. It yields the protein CASSYSRTGGSPLHF.